The entry below describes one TCR beta chain. This entry comes from a study of blood T cell repertoires in COVID-19. Using immunoSEQ multiplex PCR, the repertoire was profiled, and TCRdb retains in-frame clones only, with some absent. The table shows 150,000 to 200,000 clones, with roughly 90% occurring only once. Germline V gene lookup returns CDR1 MNHEY and CDR2 SVGAGI. V gave up 4 bases and J gave up 5 bases; unmatched junction bases: 8. The CDR3 is 16 residues long. The specimen sequenced was peripheral blood. The source is a woman in her 70s with acute or convalescent COVID-19. The chain combines TRBV6-5 with TRBJ1-2, with 12 bases matching TRBD1. CDR3 bases: TGTGCCAGCAGTTTTAAAACGGGACAGGGGGCTTATGGCTACACCTTC. Protein sequence: CASSFKTGQGAYGYTF.